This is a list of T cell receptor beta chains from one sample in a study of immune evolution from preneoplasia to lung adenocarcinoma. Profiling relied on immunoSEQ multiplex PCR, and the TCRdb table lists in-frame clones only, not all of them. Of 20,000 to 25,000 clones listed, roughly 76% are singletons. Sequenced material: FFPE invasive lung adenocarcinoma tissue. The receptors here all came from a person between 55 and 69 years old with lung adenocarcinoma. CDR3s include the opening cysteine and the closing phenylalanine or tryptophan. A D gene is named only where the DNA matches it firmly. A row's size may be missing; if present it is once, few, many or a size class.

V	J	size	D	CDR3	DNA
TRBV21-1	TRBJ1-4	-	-	CASSARPGGIF	TGTGCCAGCAGCGCTCGACCAGGGGGCATTTTT
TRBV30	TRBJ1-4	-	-	CAWSPTTGRNEKLFF	TGTGCCTGGAGTCCAACAACAGGAAGAAATGAAAAACTGTTTTTT
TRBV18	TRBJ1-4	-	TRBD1	CASSRDRGNEKLFF	TGTGCCAGCTCTCGGGACAGGGGAAATGAAAAACTGTTTTTT
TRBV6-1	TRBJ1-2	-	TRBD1	CASSEGITGQNYGYTF	TGTGCCAGCAGTGAAGGCATTACGGGACAGAACTATGGCTACACCTTC
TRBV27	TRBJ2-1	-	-	CASTLYRTGAGKNEQFF	TGTGCCAGCACCTTATATCGGACGGGAGCCGGGAAGAATGAGCAGTTCTTC
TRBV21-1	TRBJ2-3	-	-	CASSKVALAGVDTQYF	TGTGCCAGCAGCAAAGTCGCCTTAGCGGGAGTGGATACGCAGTATTTT
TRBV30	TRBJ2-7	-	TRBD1	CAWDRGPYEQYF	TGTGCCTGGGACAGGGGGCCCTACGAGCAGTACTTC
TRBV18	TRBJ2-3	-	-	CASSPVLGVDTQYF	TGTGCCAGCTCACCAGTACTAGGCGTGGATACGCAGTATTTT
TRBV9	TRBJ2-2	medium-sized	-	CASSESFGELFF	TGTGCCAGCAGCGAGTCCTTCGGGGAGCTGTTTTTT
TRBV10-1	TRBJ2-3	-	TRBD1	CASSDTGAQDTQYF	TGCGCCAGCAGTGATACAGGGGCGCAAGATACGCAGTATTTT
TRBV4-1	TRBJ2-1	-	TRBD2	CASSRLAGEAYNEQFF	TGCGCCAGCAGCCGGCTAGCGGGAGAGGCCTACAATGAGCAGTTCTTC
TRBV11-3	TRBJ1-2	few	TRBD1	CASSSSGTGVLGYTF	TGTGCCAGCAGCTCGTCAGGGACAGGAGTTTTAGGCTACACCTTC
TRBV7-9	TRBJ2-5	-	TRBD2	CASSDVPGGSETQYF	TGTGCCAGCAGCGATGTCCCGGGGGGAAGCGAGACCCAGTACTTC
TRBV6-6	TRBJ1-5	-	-	CASSYSAGGNQPQHF	TGTGCCAGCAGTTACTCAGCAGGTGGTAATCAGCCCCAGCATTTT
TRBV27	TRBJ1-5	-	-	CASSLMASGAGNQPQHF	TGTGCCAGCAGTTTAATGGCCAGCGGGGCGGGCAATCAGCCCCAGCATTTT
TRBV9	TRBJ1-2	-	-	CASSVAPTGSLSGYTF	TGTGCCAGCAGCGTAGCCCCCACAGGCTCCCTCTCCGGCTACACCTTC
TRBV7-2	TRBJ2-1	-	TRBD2	CASSSGLAGGKQFF	TGTGCCAGCAGCTCCGGACTAGCGGGAGGCAAGCAGTTCTTC
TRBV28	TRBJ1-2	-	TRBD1	CASSLGTEYGYTF	TGTGCCAGCAGTTTGGGGACAGAGTATGGCTACACCTTC
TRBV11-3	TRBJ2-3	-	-	CASSTASGDGSTDTQYF	TGTGCCAGCAGTACAGCCTCAGGAGATGGGAGCACAGATACGCAGTATTTT
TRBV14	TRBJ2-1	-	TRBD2	CASSQASGPNEQFF	TGTGCCAGCAGCCAGGCTAGCGGGCCCAATGAGCAGTTCTTC
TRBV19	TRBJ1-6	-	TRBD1	CASSVDRVSPLHF	TGTGCCAGTAGCGTCGACAGGGTTTCACCCCTCCACTTT
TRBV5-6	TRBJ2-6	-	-	CASSLGASGANVLTF	TGTGCCAGCAGCTTGGGAGCCTCTGGGGCCAACGTCCTGACTTTC
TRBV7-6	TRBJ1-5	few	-	CASSLVRDQPQHF	TGTGCCAGCAGCTTAGTGCGAGATCAGCCCCAGCATTTT
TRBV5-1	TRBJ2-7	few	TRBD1	CASRESGGTYEQYF	TGCGCCAGCAGGGAGTCAGGGGGCACCTACGAGCAGTACTTC
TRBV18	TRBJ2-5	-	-	CASSRQNQETQYF	TGTGCCAGCTCACGACAGAACCAAGAGACCCAGTACTTC
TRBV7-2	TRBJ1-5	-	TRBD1	CASSPGQGRNQPQHF	TGTGCCAGCAGCCCGGGACAGGGACGCAATCAGCCCCAGCATTTT
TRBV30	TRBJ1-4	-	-	CAWSPTGEPHEKLFF	TGTGCCTGGAGTCCGACGGGGGAACCGCATGAAAAACTGTTTTTT
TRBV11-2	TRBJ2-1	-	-	CASSLDYRGGEQFF	TGTGCCAGCAGCTTAGATTATAGAGGCGGTGAGCAGTTCTTC
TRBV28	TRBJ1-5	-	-	CASSSAGVSNQPQHF	TGTGCCAGCAGTTCCGCAGGGGTTAGCAATCAGCCCCAGCATTTT
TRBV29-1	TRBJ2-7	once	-	CSVPGMAGEQYF	TGCAGCGTTCCAGGGATGGCCGGCGAGCAGTACTTC
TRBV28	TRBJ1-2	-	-	CASRGVGDDTNYGYTF	TGTGCCAGCAGGGGGGTCGGGGACGATACTAACTATGGCTACACCTTC
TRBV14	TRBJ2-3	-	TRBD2	CASSQGTSRDTQYF	TGTGCCAGCAGCCAAGGGACTAGTAGAGATACGCAGTATTTT
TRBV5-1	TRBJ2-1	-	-	CASSLLPGVSYNEQFF	TGCGCCAGCAGCTTGCTTCCGGGAGTGTCCTACAATGAGCAGTTCTTC
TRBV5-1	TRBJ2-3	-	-	CASSWDFTSTDTQYF	TGCGCCAGCAGCTGGGACTTTACTAGCACAGATACGCAGTATTTT
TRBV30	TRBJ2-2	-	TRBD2	CAWTLAGGDGELFF	TGTGCCTGGACCCTAGCGGGAGGGGATGGGGAGCTGTTTTTT
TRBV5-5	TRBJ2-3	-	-	CASSFQTDTQYF	TGTGCCAGCAGCTTTCAGACAGATACGCAGTATTTT
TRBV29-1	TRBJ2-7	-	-	CSVYTNYEQYF	TGCAGCGTTTATACCAATTACGAGCAGTACTTC
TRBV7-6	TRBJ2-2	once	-	CASSLDQGFNTGELFF	TGTGCCAGCAGCTTAGACCAGGGCTTTAACACCGGGGAGCTGTTTTTT
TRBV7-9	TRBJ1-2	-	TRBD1	CASSLGQGNYGYTF	TGTGCCAGCAGCTTAGGACAGGGAAACTATGGCTACACCTTC
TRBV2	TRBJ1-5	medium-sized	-	CASAGDSNQPQHF	TGTGCCAGCGCAGGGGATAGCAATCAGCCCCAGCATTTT
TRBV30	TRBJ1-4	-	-	CAWSELGVSNEKLFF	TGTGCCTGGAGTGAATTAGGGGTCTCTAATGAAAAACTGTTTTTT
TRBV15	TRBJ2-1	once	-	CATSRARNEQFF	TGTGCCACCAGCAGAGCGAGGAATGAGCAGTTCTTC
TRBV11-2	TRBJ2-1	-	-	CASRKGVNEQFF	TGTGCCAGCAGAAAAGGAGTCAATGAGCAGTTCTTC
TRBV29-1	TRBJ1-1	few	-	CSVPGVQNTEAFF	TGCAGCGTTCCGGGGGTTCAGAACACTGAAGCTTTCTTT
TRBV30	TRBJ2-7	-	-	CAWNKGNAGRIDEQYF	TGTGCCTGGAATAAGGGGAATGCGGGAAGGATTGACGAGCAGTACTTC
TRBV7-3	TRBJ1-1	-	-	CASSFGRNTEAFF	TGTGCCAGCAGCTTCGGTCGGAACACTGAAGCTTTCTTT
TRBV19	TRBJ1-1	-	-	CASSIDQRGAEAFF	TGTGCCAGTAGTATAGATCAGCGTGGGGCTGAAGCTTTCTTT
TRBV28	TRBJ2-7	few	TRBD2	CASRQTSGRAYEQYF	TGTGCCAGCAGACAAACTAGCGGGAGGGCCTACGAGCAGTACTTC
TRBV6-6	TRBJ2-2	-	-	CAASGSNTGELFF	TGTGCCGCTTCCGGGAGCAACACCGGGGAGCTGTTTTTT
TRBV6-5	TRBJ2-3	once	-	CASSSQDPITDTQYF	TGTGCCAGCAGTTCCCAAGACCCAATAACAGATACGCAGTATTTT